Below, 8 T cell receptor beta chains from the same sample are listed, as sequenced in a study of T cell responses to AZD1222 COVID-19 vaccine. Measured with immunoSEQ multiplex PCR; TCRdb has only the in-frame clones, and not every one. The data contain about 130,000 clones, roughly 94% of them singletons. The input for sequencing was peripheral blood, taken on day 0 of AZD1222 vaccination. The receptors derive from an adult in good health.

The CDR3, as DNA: TGCGCCAGCAGTCGTAACAGGGGGCTCCATGGCTACACCTTC. Translated: CASSRNRGLHGYTF. The genes are TRBV5-1 and TRBJ1-2, with TRBD1 matching 9 bases. This CDR3 has 14 amino acids. Germline V gene sequence: CDR1 SGHRS, CDR2 YFSETQ. Losses at the gene ends were 5 bases for V and 6 bases for J; bases not matched to a gene: 8.

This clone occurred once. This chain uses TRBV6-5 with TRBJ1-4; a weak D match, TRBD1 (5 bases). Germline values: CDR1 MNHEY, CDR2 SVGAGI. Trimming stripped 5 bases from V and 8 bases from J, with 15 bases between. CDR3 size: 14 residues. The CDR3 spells CASSPAPGREKLFF. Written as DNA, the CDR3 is TGTGCCAGCAGTCCCGCCCCAGGGAGGGAAAAACTGTTTTTT.

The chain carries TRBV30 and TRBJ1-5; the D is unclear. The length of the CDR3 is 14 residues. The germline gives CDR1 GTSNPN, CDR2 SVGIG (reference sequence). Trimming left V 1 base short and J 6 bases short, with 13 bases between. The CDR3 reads CAWSAGLTVQPQHF. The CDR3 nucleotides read TGTGCCTGGAGTGCCGGTTTGACGGTTCAGCCCCAGCATTTT.

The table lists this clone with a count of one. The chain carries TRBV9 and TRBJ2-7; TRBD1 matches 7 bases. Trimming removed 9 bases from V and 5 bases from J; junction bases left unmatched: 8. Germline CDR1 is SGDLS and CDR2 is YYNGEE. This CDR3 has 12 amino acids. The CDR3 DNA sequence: TGTGCCACCGGACAGGTTCTGAACGAGCAGTACTTC. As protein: CATGQVLNEQYF.

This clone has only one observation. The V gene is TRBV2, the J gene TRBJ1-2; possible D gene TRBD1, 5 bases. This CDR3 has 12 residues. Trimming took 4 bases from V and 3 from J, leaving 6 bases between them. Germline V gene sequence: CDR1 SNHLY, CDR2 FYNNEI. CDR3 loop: CASSVGDYGYTF. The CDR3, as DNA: TGTGCCAGCAGTGTGGGGGACTATGGCTACACCTTC.

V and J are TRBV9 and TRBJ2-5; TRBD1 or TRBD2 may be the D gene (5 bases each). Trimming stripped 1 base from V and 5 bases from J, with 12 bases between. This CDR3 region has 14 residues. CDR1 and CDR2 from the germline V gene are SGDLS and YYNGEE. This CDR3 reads CASSVMGVGETQYF. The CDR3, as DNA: TGTGCCAGCAGCGTAATGGGGGTCGGGGAGACCCAGTACTTC.

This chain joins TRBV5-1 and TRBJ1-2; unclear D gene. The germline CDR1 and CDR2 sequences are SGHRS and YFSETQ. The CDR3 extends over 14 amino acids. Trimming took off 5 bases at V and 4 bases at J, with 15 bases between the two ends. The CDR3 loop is CASSLDQPVYGYTF. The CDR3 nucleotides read TGCGCCAGCAGTCTTGACCAGCCGGTCTATGGCTACACCTTC.

The CDR3 nucleotides read TGCGCCAGCAGCGCGCGGGGGTGCACAGATACGCAGTATTTT. This translates into CASSARGCTDTQYF. V gene TRBV5-1 combines with J gene TRBJ2-3; 7 positions agree with TRBD2. Trimming cost V 4 bases and J 1 base; bases outside gene matches: 3. Germline CDR1 is SGHRS and CDR2 is YFSETQ. There are 14 residues in the CDR3.